One sample yielded the 6 T cell receptor beta chains listed below, sequenced in a study of neurological immune-mediated disorders. One entry per CDR3 protein, called by TCRdb with MiXCR from the 5' RACE reads. This table holds 25,000 to 35,000 distinct CDR3 sequences, roughly 15% found once. Sequencing was carried out using PBMCs. The source is a man between 65 and 80 years old in good health.

This clonotype has at least ten counts. The rearrangement uses TRBV6-4 and TRBJ2-2; tentatively, D is TRBD1 (6 bases). Trimming took off 4 bases at V and 4 bases at J, with 10 bases between the two ends. Per germline, CDR1 MRHNA and CDR2 SNTAGT. The CDR3 length is 14 residues. CDR3 sequence reads: CASSVEDSTGELFF. CDR3 nucleotide sequence: TGTGCCAGCAGTGTAGAGGACAGCACCGGGGAGCTGTTTTTT.

This clonotype was detected ten times or more. The chain is built from TRBV15 and TRBJ1-6, with D unclear. The CDR3 has 15 amino acids. Germline V gives CDR1 LNHNV, CDR2 YYDKDF (reference sequence). V lost 1 base to trimming and J lost 6 bases, with 10 bases between them. The CDR3 coding sequence is TGTGCCACCAGCAGAGCGACTTTCCCTAATTCACCCCTCCACTTT. This sequence encodes CATSRATFPNSPLHF.

About this clonotype itself: The junction and the germline gene differ at one end; a read error may be behind it. The chain employs TRBV12-3 or TRBV12-4 and TRBJ1-6; D remains unclear. The CDR3 runs 12 residues. CDR3 loop: CASGLAALGIHF. The DNA of the CDR3 is TGTGCCAGCGGTTTAGCGGCCCTCGGCATCCACTTT.

The chain has TRBV29-1 and TRBJ2-7; D is perhaps TRBD2 (7 bases). V was shortened by 5 bases and J by 6 bases, with 11 bases between the two germline ends. The length of the CDR3 is 11 residues. Germline CDR1 and CDR2: SQVTM and ANQGSEA. CDR3 coding DNA: TGCAGCGTTAAGGGGGGGGTCGAGCAGTACTTC. Its translation: CSVKGGVEQYF.

V gene TRBV18 combines with J gene TRBJ2-6, with D perhaps given as TRBD1 or TRBD2 (5 bases each). CDR3 length equals 16 residues. Looked up from germline, CDR1 is KGHSH and CDR2 is LQKENI. V lost 3 bases and J lost 2, with 11 bases in between. The CDR3 coding sequence is TGTGCCAGCTCACCTCCTCAGGGAGCTGGGGCCAACGTCCTGACTTTC. This encodes CASSPPQGAGANVLTF.

As regards this clonotype: A junction boundary mismatches the germline segment, possibly from a read error. The chain recombines TRBV20-1 with TRBJ2-3; TRBD2 aligns across 9 bases. Germline CDR1 and CDR2: DFQATT and SNEGSKA (reference sequence). The CDR3 has 15 amino acids. The CDR3 loop is CSARDLWTSVDSQYF. Written as DNA, the CDR3 is TGCAGTGCTAGAGATCTTTGGACTAGCGTAGATTCGCAGTATTTT.